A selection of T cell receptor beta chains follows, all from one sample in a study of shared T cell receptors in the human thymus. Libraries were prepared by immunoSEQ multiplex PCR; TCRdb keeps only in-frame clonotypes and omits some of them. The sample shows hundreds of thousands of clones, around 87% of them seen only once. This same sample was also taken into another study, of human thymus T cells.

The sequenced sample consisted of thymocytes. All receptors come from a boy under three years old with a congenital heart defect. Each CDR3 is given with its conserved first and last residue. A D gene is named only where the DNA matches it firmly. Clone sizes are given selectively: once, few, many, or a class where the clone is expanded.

CASSEARQVYNQPQHF	TGTGCCAGCAGTGAAGCAAGACAGGTCTACAATCAGCCCCAGCATTTT	NA	TRBJ1-5	NA	TRBV6-1
CASSYSGHLNTEAFF	TGTGCCAGCAGTTACTCCGGTCATCTGAACACTGAAGCTTTCTTT	NA	TRBJ1-1	NA	TRBV6-5
CASSPGLAGGPYNEQFF	TGCGCCAGCAGCCCTGGACTAGCGGGGGGGCCGTACAATGAGCAGTTCTTC	few	TRBJ2-1	TRBD2	TRBV5-1
CASTRAQGSEQYF	TGTGCCAGCACCCGGGCACAGGGTAGCGAGCAGTACTTC	NA	TRBJ2-7	NA	TRBV2
CASSLLDVAGGAGQETQYF	TGTGCCAGCAGCCTGCTTGATGTAGCGGGAGGTGCGGGGCAAGAGACCCAGTACTTC	NA	TRBJ2-5	TRBD2	TRBV5-4
CASSEGREGNEQFF	TGTGCCAGCAGTGAAGGCAGGGAAGGCAATGAGCAGTTCTTC	NA	TRBJ2-1	NA	TRBV6-1
CATSRDHTSGKGLQETQYF	TGTGCCACCAGCAGAGATCATACTAGCGGGAAGGGCCTTCAAGAGACCCAGTACTTC	once	TRBJ2-5	TRBD2	TRBV15
CASSLARGEKLFF	TGTGCCAGCAGCTTGGCTAGGGGTGAAAAACTGTTTTTT	NA	TRBJ1-4	NA	TRBV5-4
CASSRTSTNMNTEAFF	TGCGCCAGCAGCCGAACGTCGACAAACATGAACACTGAAGCTTTCTTT	NA	TRBJ1-1	NA	TRBV4-1
CASSPDRGPLLSEQYF	TGTGCCAGCAGCCCGGACAGGGGGCCCCTACTTAGCGAGCAGTACTTC	NA	TRBJ2-7	TRBD1	TRBV28
CASSQDRPGVSNQPQHF	TGCGCCAGCAGCCAAGATCGGCCGGGGGTAAGCAATCAGCCCCAGCATTTT	NA	TRBJ1-5	NA	TRBV4-1
CASSLAPLLLAGESSYNEQFF	TGTGCCAGCAGCTTAGCCCCCTTGTTACTAGCGGGGGAGAGCTCCTACAATGAGCAGTTCTTC	NA	TRBJ2-1	TRBD2	TRBV7-3
CAISEGLAGGRSSYNEQFF	TGTGCCATCAGTGAAGGGCTAGCGGGGGGCAGGAGCTCCTACAATGAGCAGTTCTTC	NA	TRBJ2-1	TRBD2	TRBV10-3
CAWRVHENPGTGTTSPLWNSPLHF	TGTGCCTGGAGGGTCCATGAAAACCCCGGGACAGGCACTACCTCCCCTCTTTGGAATTCACCCCTCCACTTT	NA	TRBJ1-6	TRBD1	TRBV30
CASSTRDRASSSYNEQFF	TGTGCCAGCAGCACCCGGGACAGAGCGTCAAGCTCCTACAATGAGCAGTTCTTC	NA	TRBJ2-1	TRBD1	TRBV7-2
CASRGYRDNYGYTF	TGTGCCAGCAGAGGGTACAGGGATAACTATGGCTACACCTTC	few	TRBJ1-2	NA	TRBV28
CSVEDTAGGRNTEAFF	TGCAGCGTTGAAGATACTGCAGGGGGCCGGAACACTGAAGCTTTCTTT	few	TRBJ1-1	TRBD1	TRBV29-1
CATSRDSGRQETQYF	TGTGCCACCAGCAGGGACAGCGGGAGACAAGAGACCCAGTACTTC	NA	TRBJ2-5	TRBD2	TRBV15
CASSLRPGGEKLFF	TGTGCCAGCAGTTTACGGCCAGGGGGTGAAAAACTGTTTTTT	NA	TRBJ1-4	TRBD1	TRBV28
CASQITRGRTEAFF	TGTGCCAGCCAAATTACCAGGGGGCGGACTGAAGCTTTCTTT	NA	TRBJ1-1	TRBD1	TRBV6-1
CASSPAEYGYTF	TGTGCCAGCAGCCCCGCCGAGTATGGCTACACCTTC	NA	TRBJ1-2	NA	TRBV7-9
CASICRGAYNEQFF	TGTGCCAGCATTTGCAGGGGGGCCTACAATGAGCAGTTCTTC	NA	TRBJ2-1	NA	TRBV28
CASSSGQGDEAFF	TGTGCCAGCTCATCTGGACAGGGTGATGAAGCTTTCTTT	NA	TRBJ1-1	TRBD1	TRBV18
CASSSLGSGSQETQYF	TGTGCCAGCAGTTCTCTCGGTAGCGGGAGCCAAGAGACCCAGTACTTC	NA	TRBJ2-5	TRBD2	TRBV28
CASSLNGTGGYGYTF	TGTGCCAGCAGCTTAAATGGGACAGGGGGCTATGGCTACACCTTC	NA	TRBJ1-2	TRBD1	TRBV7-3
CASSTKAMTEFPSYSNQPQHF	TGTGCCAGTAGTACAAAGGCCATGACAGAATTCCCCTCTTATAGCAATCAGCCCCAGCATTTT	NA	TRBJ1-5	NA	TRBV19